This T cell receptor beta chain stems from a study of T cells in Graves' hyperthyroidism and ophthalmopathy. This clonotype was counted ten times or more. With 6 bases clipped from V and 7 bases from J, the junction kept 9 bases outside the gene matches. Germline values: CDR1 MDHEN, CDR2 SYDVKM. CDR3 length: 15 amino acids. On the basis of clinical symptoms, serum thyroxine and TRAb, thyroid ultrasound and orbital computed tomography, diagnoses were made. Authors of the study amplified TCR beta CDR3 regions from RNA transcripts. The TCR CDR3 was amplified in a first-round RT-PCR using the HTBI primer set. TCRdb passed the multiplex PCR reads through MiXCR, listing each CDR3 protein once. The data contain around 250,000 distinct CDR3 sequences, about 24% of them singletons.

The sequenced sample was blood. The TCR sequence derives from a woman aged 35 to 49 with Graves' ophthalmopathy. This rearrangement joins TRBV28 to TRBJ2-7; TRBD2 aligns across 13 bases. The chain's CDR3 is CASRPRTSGRDEQYF. As DNA, the CDR3 is TGTGCCAGCAGGCCCCGGACTAGCGGGAGAGATGAGCAGTACTTC.